This T cell receptor (beta chain) was recovered during a study of neurological immune-mediated disorders. The time point denotes: longitudinal time-point 1 (baseline). V shed 0 bases and J shed 2 bases, with 11 bases lying between them. This CDR3 region has 16 residues. Germline CDR1 reads DFQATT; CDR2 reads SNEGSKA (reference sequence). The table lists this clonotype with many counts. MiXCR was run by TCRdb on the 5' RACE reads, yielding one entry per CDR3 protein. Among under 40,000 distinct CDR3 sequences, about 3.3% were seen once, and the ten largest hold more than 7.5%. The clonotype was recovered from a woman aged 55-70 years with multiple sclerosis. The sequencing input was PBMCs. V is TRBV20-1 and J is TRBJ2-6; possibly TRBD2 for D (5 bases). The CDR3, as DNA: TGCAGTGCTAGAGATCGTGAGGGCGCTGGGGCCAACGTCCTGACTTTC. It translates to CSARDREGAGANVLTF.